This TCR beta chain was documented in a study of shared clonotypes between healthy human individuals. Sequencing used immunoSEQ multiplex PCR; TCRdb keeps in-frame clones, though not all of them. This sample yields roughly 2.6 million clones, of which over 85% are seen a single time; over 0.12% belongs to the top ten. CDR1 is MDHEN, CDR2 SYDVKM, per germline. This CDR3 has 15 residues. Trimming pared 8 bases from V and 4 bases from J, leaving 18 bases between. Study-wide results and limits: Non-shared clonotypes were found to have lower generation probabilities than the clonotypes that were shared by all four of the sorted-subset donors.

Notes on this clone: Its specificity is unknown.

The specimen was naive CD4+ T cells sorted from blood. The subset here: CD45RA+ positively selected. This sequence originates from a man aged 18-30 years in good health. The chain is built from TRBV28 and TRBJ1-5; D is perhaps TRBD1 (5 bases). CDR3 nucleotide sequence: TGTGCCAGCCGGATATGGACACCAGAAAATCAGCCCCAGCATTTT. Translation: CASRIWTPENQPQHF. Complete variable domain (other parts from reference TRBV28 and TRBJ1-5): DVKVTQSSRYLVKRTGEKVFLECVQDMDHENMFWYRQDPGLGLRLIYFSYDVKMKEKGDIPEGYSVSREKKERFSLILESASTNQTSMYLCASRIWTPENQPQHFGDGTRLSIL.